Sequencing of this T cell receptor beta chain was carried out in a study of CD8 T cells in Susac syndrome. Random-hexamer reverse transcription was applied to about 0.5 to 1 ug RNA. TCRdb re-derived calls from the immunoSEQ multiplex PCR reads in MiXCR, one entry per CDR3 protein. The table includes about 83,000 distinct CDR3 sequences, 96% detected once. The sequenced sample consisted of CD8+ T cells from PBMCs. The source of this sequence is a human donor with Susac syndrome.

The chain's CDR3 is CASQGQDEYQETQYF. The CDR3 DNA is TGTGCCAGCCAGGGGCAGGACGAGTACCAAGAGACCCAGTACTTC. This rearrangement joins TRBV7-9 to TRBJ2-5; possible D gene TRBD1, 6 bases. Germline V gene lookup returns CDR1 SEHNR and CDR2 FQNEAQ (reference sequence). This CDR3 spans 15 amino acids. Trimming took off 8 bases at V and 0 bases at J, with 16 bases between the two ends. Complete variable domain (other parts from reference TRBV7-9 and TRBJ2-5): DTGVSQNPRHKITKRGQNVTFRCDPISEHNRLYWYRQTLGQGPEFLTYFQNEAQLEKSRLLSDRFSAERPKGSFSTLEIQRTEQGDSAMYLCASQGQDEYQETQYFGPGTRLLVL.